The source of this T cell receptor beta chain is a study of T-cell memory formation after mild COVID-19. Study-wide context: Largely, the TCR clusters proved donor specific.

This clonotype was counted a few times. Its antigen is unknown. This CDR3 has 16 residues. Per the germline V gene, CDR1 is MNHEY and CDR2 is SVGAGI. The V and J ends lost 5 bases and 7 bases respectively, with 18 bases between them. TCRdb analysed the 5' RACE reads with MiXCR anew, one entry per CDR3 protein. The repertoire holds 34,000 or so distinct CDR3 sequences, 7% to 9.5% seen once, with approximately 28% in the top ten. Points from the study as a whole: A balance of CD4 and CD8 characterized clones contracting day 15 to 85, whereas later expanders leaned CD4+. The appearance of some responding clones in pre-infection memory suggested that cross-reactive memory joined.

Sequencing was done on a sample of PBMCs or a T cell subset sorted from them (not recorded which). This chain uses TRBV6-5 with TRBJ1-6, with D possibly TRBD1 on 6 matching bases. The receptor's source is a man aged 18 to 30 who had mild COVID-19 (a few samples of this study predate the infection). Cell type and time point are not known. CDR3 in amino acids: CASSKQGLIENSPLHF. The CDR3 bases are TGTGCCAGCAGTAAACAGGGTTTAATCGAGAATTCACCCCTCCACTTT.